This T cell receptor (beta chain) was identified during a study of control samples from healthy donors and cancer patients. Trimming took off 5 bases at V and 0 bases at J, with 14 bases between the two ends. Germline V gives CDR1 SGHNT, CDR2 YYREEE (reference sequence). The CDR3 extends over 16 amino acids. Sequenced by immunoSEQ multiplex PCR; TCRdb stores in-frame clones only, minus some. The table has 200,000 or so clones, 85% to 95% seen once; the top ten hold about 1.6%. This receptor was identified in a man aged 45 to 65 in good health. Sequenced: blood. The rearrangement joins TRBV5-4 to TRBJ2-2; D not certain. In DNA, the CDR3 is TGTGCCAGCAGGGCTTCCGGTTCTCCGAACACCGGGGAGCTGTTTTTT. Translating it yields CASRASGSPNTGELFF.